The present T cell receptor beta chain was sequenced within a study of coeliac disease (dated by TCRdb to the early 2020s). Broadly, across the study: Coeliac patients were categorised as having newly diagnosed active disease, refractory coeliac disease type I, or disease controlled by a gluten-free diet. The study applied next-generation sequencing of rearranged TRB and TRG CDR3 regions to small intestinal lymphocyte fractions from coeliac and non-coeliac patients. The aim was to characterise TR repertoires of small intestinal T cells in active, refractory type I and gluten-free-diet-treated coeliac disease. A total of some 30 patients took part in the full study: about 22 had serologically confirmed coeliac disease and 8 were controls with non-small intestinal disorders. TRB sequencing was successfully performed on samples from fewer than 35 subjects, among which 20 to 25 paired bulk unsorted intraepithelial and lamina propria cell samples were included. Results the study describes overall, beyond this receptor: TRB repertoires were largely private; most amino acid sequences were unique to one sample, and V-gene usage did not differ significantly by disease group. The authors judged the approach to be unsuitable for unbiased detection of gliadin-specific T cells, because gliadin-specific T cells are scarce and rarely shared between patients. Compared with controls, active coeliac intraepithelial and lamina propria samples had TRB and TRG repertoires of lower clonality, which suggests that diverse T cells were recruited. The separation of intraepithelial from lamina propria cells did not yield high-purity fractions, so cross-contamination between compartments was possible.

Aliquots of approximately 490,000 cells were frozen in DMSO/FBS in liquid nitrogen, and one aliquot per fraction was used for sequencing. All 30 or so patients in the study underwent endoscopy and small intestinal biopsy. Intraepithelial cells were released from biopsies by stirring for one hour at 37 degrees C in RPMI containing EGTA, MgCl2 and 1% FBS. Genomic DNA was extracted from frozen unsorted cell fractions with the Qiagen DNeasy blood extraction kit. Library prep was done by the immunoSEQ multiplex PCR assay. The TR loci underwent multiplexed PCR amplification, with J gene segments targeted by reverse primers and V gene segments targeted by forward primers. The amplified CDR3 regions were sequenced using the Illumina HiSeq System. Per the source publication's procedure: To strip out PCR and sequencing errors and collapse the data into unique sequences, a nearest-neighbour algorithm merged closely related reads. Each repertoire was summarised by clonality and by T cell density, with T cell density defined as TR molecules per amount of genomic DNA input. CDR3 amino acid sequences present in at least 80% of unsorted samples were defined as public TRs, and these public TRs were then tested for differential abundance between coeliac and control samples. Disease-group differences in clonality and density were tested with Kruskal-Wallis tests followed by Dunn post-tests. The table comes from immuneACCESS by way of TCRdb, which keeps in-frame sequences with V and J called. Part of the clones is missing from these tables; in studies checked, under half for an unresolved V gene and the rest for unknown reasons. That table furnishes V, J and clone size, whereas the DNA furnished D and trimming. This sample gives roughly 3,500 clones in total; 70% of them show up just once. The top ten clones comprise 15% to 18% of the sample.

In regard to this clone: This clone's antigen is unknown. Within one base of it there is no much larger clone, and no base qualities were kept.

The sequencing input was intraepithelial lymphocytes from the gut. In light of the paper, this sample's cell subset or site label describes: intraepithelial cell (IEC) fraction of small intestinal biopsy. The TCR was taken from a man aged 18-30 years with celiac disease on a gluten-free diet.

Here the CDR3 is given as CAWSVLALLSSYNSPLHF. The nucleotides read TGTGCCTGGAGTGTACTGGCTTTACTAAGCTCCTATAATTCACCCCTCCACTTT. Here the chain combines TRBV30 and TRBJ1-6; a confident D gene designation cannot be given. V sheds 0 bases and J sheds 0 bases, leaving 15 bases between their ends. The CDR3 sequence holds 18 residues, the cysteine and phenylalanine included. Only the CDR3 DNA is retained, 54 bases long and in frame from the first base. According to the germline V gene (reference sequence), CDR1 reads GTSNPN and CDR2 reads SVGIG.